These 11 T cell receptor beta chains were all obtained from the same sample, sequenced in a study of shared clonotypes between healthy human individuals. Naivety among CD8 cells was defined by CD45RO negativity and positive CCR7 selection, thereby excluding terminally differentiated effector memory CD45RA+ cells. Sequenced by immunoSEQ multiplex PCR; TCRdb stores in-frame clones only, minus some. Among about 2 million clones listed, approximately 94% were seen once. Sequenced: naive CD8+ T cells sorted from blood. The receptors come from a man aged 18 to 30 in good health.

The chain combines TRBV5-4 with TRBJ1-1; a possible D gene is TRBD1 (6 bases). There are 14 residues in the CDR3. With 4 bases removed from V and 0 bases from J, the gap between germline ends came to 10 bases. The V gene's germline CDR1 is SGHNT and CDR2 YYREEE (reference sequence). CDR3 protein: CASSGRTVNTEAFF. The CDR3 DNA follows: TGTGCCAGCAGCGGGAGGACAGTGAACACTGAAGCTTTCTTT.

V usage is TRBV2 and J usage is TRBJ1-4; no definite D call. This CDR3 comprises 16 residues. V lost 4 bases and J 8 bases, leaving 20 bases between the germline ends. The germline V gene has CDR1 SNHLY and CDR2 FYNNEI. CDR3 nucleotide sequence: TGTGCCAGCAGTGGGACTCTAGACGATCCAATGGAAAAACTGTTTTTT. The encoded protein is CASSGTLDDPMEKLFF.

The chain employs TRBV7-9 and TRBJ2-1; D remains unclear. The V gene lost 1 base and the J gene lost 6 bases, with 7 bases spanning the gap. Germline V gene data show CDR1 as SEHNR and CDR2 as FQNEAQ (reference sequence). This CDR3 is 13 amino acids long. DNA for the CDR3: TGTGCCAGCAGCTTAGAACCCAGCAATGAGCAGTTCTTC. This sequence encodes CASSLEPSNEQFF.

V and J are TRBV7-9 and TRBJ2-1; TRBD2 is a possible D gene (5 bases). V was trimmed by 8 bases and J by 6 bases, leaving 17 bases between them. The CDR3 has 14 amino acids. Germline CDR1 SEHNR, CDR2 FQNEAQ (reference sequence). The CDR3 nucleotides read TGTGCCAGCCCGGCGGACTCCTTCCCCAATGAGCAGTTCTTC. Protein product: CASPADSFPNEQFF.

A word on this clone: This is likely a read error, given that the CDR3 carries no conserved phenylalanine or tryptophan at its end. The limits of the CDR3 on the DNA are not certain, so only TCRdb's listed CDR3 is given. J is TRBJ2-7 and V is TRBV5-1. The CDR3 is 9 amino acids long, termini counted. Germline loops: CDR1 SGHRS, CDR2 YFSETQ. The chain's CDR3 is CASSLGPYI.

The J gene is TRBJ2-7, the V gene TRBV5-4; 8 bases align to TRBD1. Germline V lookup: CDR1 SGHNT, CDR2 YYREEE (reference sequence). CDR3 length: 15 amino acids. The V gene end was trimmed by 5 bases and the J gene end by 6 bases; junction bases not matched to a gene: 13. CDR3 protein: CASRPERTGLIEQYF. In DNA form, the CDR3 reads TGTGCCAGCAGACCGGAAAGGACAGGGCTAATCGAGCAGTACTTC.

This clone was detected a few times. Different DNA sequences within this sample yield the same CDR3. This chain joins TRBV18 and TRBJ2-7, with 7 positions matching TRBD1. This CDR3 comprises 13 residues. The trim removed 3 bases at V and 1 base at J, leaving 0 bases unmatched. Germline CDR1 KGHSH, CDR2 LQKENI. CDR3 coding DNA: TGTGCCAGCTCACCGGGACAGTCCTACGAGCAGTACTTC. Its protein product is CASSPGQSYEQYF.

The chain joins TRBV19 to TRBJ1-1; D remains unclear. Germline V gene lookup returns CDR1 LNHDA and CDR2 SQIVND (reference sequence). This CDR3 contains 14 residues. V gave up 8 bases and J gave up 3 bases, with 16 bases separating them. CDR3 sequence reads: CASSSGIPDTEAFF. CDR3 DNA sequence: TGTGCCAGTTCCTCGGGTATACCAGACACTGAAGCTTTCTTT. The variable domain in full, completed from reference TRBV19 and TRBJ1-1, reads DGGITQSPKYLFRKEGQNVTLSCEQNLNHDAMYWYRQDPGQGLRLIYYSQIVNDFQKGDIAEGYSVSREKKESFPLTVTSAQKNPTAFYLCASSSGIPDTEAFFGQGTRLTVV.

The table lists this clone with a few counts. Other DNA sequences of this sample code for an identical CDR3. The chain couples TRBV9 to TRBJ1-1; D not resolved. Germline CDR1 and CDR2: SGDLS and YYNGEE. Trimming took off 0 bases at V and 3 bases at J, with 6 bases between the two ends. The CDR3 is 13 amino acids. The CDR3 region has the DNA TGTGCCAGCAGCGTAGGGGGTGACACTGAAGCTTTCTTT. Encoded protein: CASSVGGDTEAFF.

The rearrangement joins TRBV9 to TRBJ2-7; TRBD1 or TRBD2 may be the D gene (6 bases each). In germline, CDR1 is SGDLS, CDR2 YYNGEE. V lost 0 bases, J lost 7 bases, and 17 bases lay in between. The CDR3 loop spans 15 amino acids. The chain's CDR3 is CASSVGNGGLREQYF. Written as DNA, the CDR3 is TGTGCCAGCAGCGTAGGAAATGGGGGGCTTCGAGAGCAGTACTTC.

The rearrangement links TRBV11-2 to TRBJ2-5, with 7 bases aligning to TRBD1. CDR1 is SGHAT, CDR2 FQNNGV, per germline. V lost 1 base and J lost 4; bases outside the gene matches: 9. There are 16 residues in the CDR3. The CDR3 loop reads CASSLGQGEGPETQYF. As DNA, the CDR3 is TGTGCCAGCAGCTTAGGACAGGGTGAGGGGCCAGAGACCCAGTACTTC.